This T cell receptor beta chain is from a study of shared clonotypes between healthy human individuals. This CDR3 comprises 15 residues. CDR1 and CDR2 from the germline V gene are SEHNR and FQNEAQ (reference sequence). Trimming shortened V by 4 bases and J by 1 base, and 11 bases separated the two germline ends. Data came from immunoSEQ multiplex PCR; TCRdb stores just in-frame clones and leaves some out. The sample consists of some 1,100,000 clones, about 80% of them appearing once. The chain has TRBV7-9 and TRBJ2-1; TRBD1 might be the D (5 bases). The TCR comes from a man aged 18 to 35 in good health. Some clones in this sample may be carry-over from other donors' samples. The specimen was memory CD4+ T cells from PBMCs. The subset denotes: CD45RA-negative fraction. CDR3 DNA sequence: TGTGCCAGCAGCTCGAGCAGGGTGTCCTACAATGAGCAGTTCTTC. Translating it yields CASSSSRVSYNEQFF.